This T cell receptor beta chain was captured in a study of T-cell memory formation after mild COVID-19. General observations from the study: Those CD4+ clones that contracted were mainly in CM and EM (CD8+ ones in EMRA).

Each CDR3 protein is one row after TCRdb ran MiXCR on the 5' RACE reads. The profile shows about 57,000 distinct CDR3 sequences, 10% to 15% of them singletons. This clonotype has just a few counts. The antigen is unknown. The germline V gene encodes CDR1 MNHEY and CDR2 SVGAGI. Trimming removed 0 bases from V and 7 bases from J; junction bases left unmatched: 12. This CDR3 spans 17 amino acids. The sequence was collected from a young man who had mild COVID-19 (a few samples of this study predate the infection). Cell type and time point are not known. The V and J genes are TRBV6-5 and TRBJ1-2, with TRBD1 matching over 9 bases. The sequenced sample was PBMCs or a T cell subset sorted from them (not recorded which). CDR3 coding DNA: TGTGCCAGCAGTTACTCGATATGGGGCGGGACAGGGAGTGGCTACACCTTC. Its protein product is CASSYSIWGGTGSGYTF.